This T cell receptor beta chain was retrieved from a study of cytomegalovirus exposure and HLA in healthy donors. About the study: Sequencing of some 200 million T cells in an earlier analysis found around 120 million unique TCR beta sequences.

Primers for the PCR totalled 60 Vbeta and 13 Jbeta. Only in-frame clones appear in the TCRdb table, and some are missing; sequencing was by immunoSEQ multiplex PCR. The sample holds over 100,000 clones; around 77% are singletons and the top ten take approximately 11%. The study's findings and limits: After further analysis at a later stage, 16,951 TCR beta sequences were associated with HLA alleles at 0.05 false discovery rate.

Points on this clone: No antigen is known for it.

This CDR3 is built from 17 residues. Germline values: CDR1 SGHVS, CDR2 FQNEAQ. With V trimmed by 2 bases and J by 6 bases, 12 bases remained unmatched. Sequenced material: PBMCs. The chain links TRBV7-8 to TRBJ2-2; TRBD2 matches 7 bases. The sequence came from a middle-aged man in good health and CMV-seropositive. The CDR3 DNA reads as TGTGCCAGCAGCTTAAGCCTAGCGGTTAAGGGACCCGGGGAGCTGTTTTTT. Protein sequence: CASSLSLAVKGPGELFF. The full variable domain, rest sourced from reference TRBV7-8 and TRBJ2-2, is GAGVSQSPRYKVAKRGQDVALRCDPISGHVSLFWYQQALGQGPEFLTYFQNEAQLDKSGLPSDRFFAERPEGSVSTLKIQRTQQEDSAVYLCASSLSLAVKGPGELFFGEGSRLTVL.